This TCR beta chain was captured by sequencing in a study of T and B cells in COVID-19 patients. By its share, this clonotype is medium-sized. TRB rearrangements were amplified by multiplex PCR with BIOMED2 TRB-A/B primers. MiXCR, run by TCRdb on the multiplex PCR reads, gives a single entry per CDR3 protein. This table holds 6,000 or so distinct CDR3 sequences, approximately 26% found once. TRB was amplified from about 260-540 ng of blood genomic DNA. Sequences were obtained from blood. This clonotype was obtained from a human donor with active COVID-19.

The CDR3 DNA follows: TGTGCCAGCAGTTCGGACAGGCGCAATCAGCCCCAGCATTTT. Translated: CASSSDRRNQPQHF. This chain uses TRBV27 with TRBJ1-5, with TRBD1 matching over 7 bases. The CDR3 runs to 14 residues. The trim removed 4 bases at V and 2 bases at J, leaving 2 bases unmatched. Looked up from germline, CDR1 is MNHEY and CDR2 is SMNVEV (reference sequence).